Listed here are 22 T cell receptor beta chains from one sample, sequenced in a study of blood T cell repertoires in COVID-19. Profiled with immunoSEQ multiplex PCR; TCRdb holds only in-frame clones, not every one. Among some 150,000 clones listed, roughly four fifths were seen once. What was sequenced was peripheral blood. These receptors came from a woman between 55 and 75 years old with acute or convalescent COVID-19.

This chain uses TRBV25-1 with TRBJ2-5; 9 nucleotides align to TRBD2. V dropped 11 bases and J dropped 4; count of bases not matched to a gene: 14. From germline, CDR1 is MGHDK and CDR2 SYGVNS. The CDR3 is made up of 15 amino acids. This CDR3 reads CARGGGGEVGETQYF. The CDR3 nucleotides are TGTGCCCGCGGGGGGGGAGGGGAGGTGGGAGAGACCCAGTACTTC.

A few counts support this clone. The CDR3 is CAWSGGEVGTYEQYF. In nucleotides, the CDR3 is TGTGCCTGGAGTGGGGGAGAAGTGGGTACCTACGAGCAGTACTTC. The V gene is TRBV30, the J gene TRBJ2-7; a possible D gene is TRBD2 (5 bases). Deletions cut 1 base from V and 2 bases from J, with 15 bases between. The germline V gene has CDR1 GTSNPN and CDR2 SVGIG (reference sequence). The CDR3 is 15 amino acids.

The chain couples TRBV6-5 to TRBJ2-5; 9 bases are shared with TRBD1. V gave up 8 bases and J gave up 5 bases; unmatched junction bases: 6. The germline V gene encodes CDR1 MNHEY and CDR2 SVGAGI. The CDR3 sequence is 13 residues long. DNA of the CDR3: TGTGCCAGCGGGACAGGGAAAGGGGAGACCCAGTACTTC. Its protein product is CASGTGKGETQYF.

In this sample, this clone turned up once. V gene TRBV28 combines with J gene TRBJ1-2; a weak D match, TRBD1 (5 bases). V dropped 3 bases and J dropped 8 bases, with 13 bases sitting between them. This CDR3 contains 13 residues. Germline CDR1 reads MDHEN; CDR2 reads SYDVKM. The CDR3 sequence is CASSLGRVVGYTF. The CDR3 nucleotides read TGTGCCAGCAGTTTGGGCAGGGTTGTCGGCTACACCTTC.

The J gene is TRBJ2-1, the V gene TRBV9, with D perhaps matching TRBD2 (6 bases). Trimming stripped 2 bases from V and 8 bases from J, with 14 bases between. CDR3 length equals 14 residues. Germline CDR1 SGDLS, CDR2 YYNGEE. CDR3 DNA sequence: TGTGCCAGCAGCGTCAGTCCTAGCGAATATGAGCAGTTCTTC. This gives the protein CASSVSPSEYEQFF.

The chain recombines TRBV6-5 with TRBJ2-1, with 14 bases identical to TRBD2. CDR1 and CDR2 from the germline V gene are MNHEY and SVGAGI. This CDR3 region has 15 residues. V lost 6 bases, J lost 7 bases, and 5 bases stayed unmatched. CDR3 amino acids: CASRGLAGESNEQFF. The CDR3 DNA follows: TGTGCCAGCAGGGGACTAGCGGGAGAATCAAATGAGCAGTTCTTC.

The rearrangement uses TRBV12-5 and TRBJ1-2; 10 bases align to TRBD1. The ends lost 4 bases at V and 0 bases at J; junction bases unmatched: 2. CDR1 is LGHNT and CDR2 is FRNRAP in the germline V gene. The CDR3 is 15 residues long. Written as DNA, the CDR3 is TGTGCTAGTGGTTCGGGACAGGGGACTAACTATGGCTACACCTTC. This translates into CASGSGQGTNYGYTF.

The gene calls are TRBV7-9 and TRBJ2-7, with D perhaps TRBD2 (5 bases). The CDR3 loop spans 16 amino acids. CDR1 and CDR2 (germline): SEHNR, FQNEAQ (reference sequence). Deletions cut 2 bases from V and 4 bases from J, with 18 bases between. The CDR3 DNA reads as TGTGCCAGCAGCTTAAGTAGCGAGTGGTCAGAATACGAGCAGTACTTC. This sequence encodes CASSLSSEWSEYEQYF.

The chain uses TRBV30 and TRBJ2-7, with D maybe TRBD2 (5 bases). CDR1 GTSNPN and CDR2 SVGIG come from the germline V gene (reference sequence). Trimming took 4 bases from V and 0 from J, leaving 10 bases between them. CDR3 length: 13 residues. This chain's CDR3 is CAWTPGISYEQYF. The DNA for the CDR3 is TGTGCCTGGACCCCGGGGATCTCCTACGAGCAGTACTTC. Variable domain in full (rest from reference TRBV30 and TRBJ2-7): SQTIHQWPATLVQPVGSPLSLECTVEGTSNPNLYWYRQAAGRGLQLLFYSVGIGQISSEVPQNLSASRPQDRQFILSSKKLLLSDSGFYLCAWTPGISYEQYFGPGTRLTVT.

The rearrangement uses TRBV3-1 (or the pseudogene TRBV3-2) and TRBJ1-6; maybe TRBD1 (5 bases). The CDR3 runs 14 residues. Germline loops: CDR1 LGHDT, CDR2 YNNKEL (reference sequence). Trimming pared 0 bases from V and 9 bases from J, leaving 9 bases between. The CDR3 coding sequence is TGTGCCAGCAGCCAAGAAGGGGCAGTTTCACCCCTCCACTTT. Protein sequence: CASSQEGAVSPLHF.

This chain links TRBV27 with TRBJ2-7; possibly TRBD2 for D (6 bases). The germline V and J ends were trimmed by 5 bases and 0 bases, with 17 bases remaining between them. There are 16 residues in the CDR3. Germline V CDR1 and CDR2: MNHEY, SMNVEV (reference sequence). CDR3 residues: CASSPGAGPASYEQYF. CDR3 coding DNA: TGTGCCAGCAGTCCGGGAGCGGGCCCGGCCTCCTACGAGCAGTACTTC.

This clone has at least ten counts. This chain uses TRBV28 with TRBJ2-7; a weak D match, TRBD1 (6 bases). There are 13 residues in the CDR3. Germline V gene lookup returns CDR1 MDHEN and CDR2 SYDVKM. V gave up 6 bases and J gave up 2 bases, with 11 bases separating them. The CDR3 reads CASRLDSTYEQYF. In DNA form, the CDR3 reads TGTGCCAGCAGACTGGACAGTACCTACGAGCAGTACTTC.

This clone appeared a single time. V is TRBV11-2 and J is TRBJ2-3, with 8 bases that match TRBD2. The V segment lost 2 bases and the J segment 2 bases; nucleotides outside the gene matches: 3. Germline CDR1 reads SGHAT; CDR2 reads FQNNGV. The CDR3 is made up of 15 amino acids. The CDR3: CASSLLAGNTDTQYF. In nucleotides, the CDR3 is TGTGCCAGCAGCTTACTAGCGGGCAACACAGATACGCAGTATTTT. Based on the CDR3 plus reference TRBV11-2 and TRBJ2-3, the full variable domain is EAGVAQSPRYKIIEKRQSVAFWCNPISGHATLYWYQQILGQGPKLLIQFQNNGVVDDSQLPKDRFSAERLKGVDSTLKIQPAKLEDSAVYLCASSLLAGNTDTQYFGPGTRLTVL.

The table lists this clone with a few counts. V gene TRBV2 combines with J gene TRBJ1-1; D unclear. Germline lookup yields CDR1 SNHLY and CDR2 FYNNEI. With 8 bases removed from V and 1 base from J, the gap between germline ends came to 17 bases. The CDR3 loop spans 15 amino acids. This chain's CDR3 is CASGLEVIANTEAFF. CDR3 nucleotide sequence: TGTGCCAGCGGCCTAGAGGTTATAGCGAACACTGAAGCTTTCTTT.

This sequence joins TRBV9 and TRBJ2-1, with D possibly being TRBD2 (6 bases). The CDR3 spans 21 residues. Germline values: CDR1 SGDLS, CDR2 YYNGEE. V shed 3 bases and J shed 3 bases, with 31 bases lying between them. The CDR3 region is CASSGGGALASRPGDYNEQFF. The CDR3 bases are TGTGCCAGCAGCGGTGGCGGGGCGCTAGCGTCACGACCGGGCGACTACAATGAGCAGTTCTTC.

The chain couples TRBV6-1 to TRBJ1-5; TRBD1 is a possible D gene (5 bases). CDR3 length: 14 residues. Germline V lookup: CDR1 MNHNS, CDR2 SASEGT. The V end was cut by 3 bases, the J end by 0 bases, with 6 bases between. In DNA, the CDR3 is TGTGCCAGCAGTGACGGGGGTAGCAATCAGCCCCAGCATTTT. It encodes CASSDGGSNQPQHF.

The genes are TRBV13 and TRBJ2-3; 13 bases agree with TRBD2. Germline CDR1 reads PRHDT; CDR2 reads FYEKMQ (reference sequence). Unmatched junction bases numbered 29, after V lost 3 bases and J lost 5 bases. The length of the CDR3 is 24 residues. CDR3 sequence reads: CASSLGGQGLGLAGLRRSRDTQYF. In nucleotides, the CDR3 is TGTGCCAGCAGCTTGGGCGGACAGGGGTTGGGACTAGCGGGATTAAGGCGATCGAGAGATACGCAGTATTTT.

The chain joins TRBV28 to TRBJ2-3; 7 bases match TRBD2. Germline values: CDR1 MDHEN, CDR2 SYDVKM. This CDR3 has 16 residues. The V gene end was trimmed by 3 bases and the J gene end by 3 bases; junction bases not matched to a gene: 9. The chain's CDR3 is CASSLRFGRGTDTQYF. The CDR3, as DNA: TGTGCCAGCAGTTTGCGTTTTGGGCGGGGGACAGATACGCAGTATTTT.

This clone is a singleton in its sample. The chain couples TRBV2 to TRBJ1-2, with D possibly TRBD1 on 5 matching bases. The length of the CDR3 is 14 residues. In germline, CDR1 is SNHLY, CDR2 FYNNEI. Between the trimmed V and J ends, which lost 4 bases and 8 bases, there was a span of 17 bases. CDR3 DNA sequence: TGTGCCAGCAGTGGTGTCGGAGCAGGGCGAGGCTACACCTTC. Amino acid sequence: CASSGVGAGRGYTF.

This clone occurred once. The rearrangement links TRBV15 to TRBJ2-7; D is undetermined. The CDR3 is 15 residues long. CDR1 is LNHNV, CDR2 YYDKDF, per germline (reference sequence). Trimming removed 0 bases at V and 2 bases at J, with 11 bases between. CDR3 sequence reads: CATSRDLGAPYEQYF. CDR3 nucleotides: TGTGCCACCAGCAGAGACTTAGGAGCTCCCTACGAGCAGTACTTC.

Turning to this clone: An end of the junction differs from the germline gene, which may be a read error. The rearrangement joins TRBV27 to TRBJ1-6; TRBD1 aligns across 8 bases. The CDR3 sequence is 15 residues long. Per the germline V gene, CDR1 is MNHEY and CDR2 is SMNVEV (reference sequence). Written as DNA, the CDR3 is TGTGCCAGCAGTCTATCGGGACAGGCGAATTCACCCCTCCACTTT. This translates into CASSLSGQANSPLHF.

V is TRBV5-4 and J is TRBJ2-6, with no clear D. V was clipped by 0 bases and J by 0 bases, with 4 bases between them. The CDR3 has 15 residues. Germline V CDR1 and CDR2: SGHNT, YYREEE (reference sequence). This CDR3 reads CASSLDNSGANVLTF. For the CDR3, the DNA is TGTGCCAGCAGCTTGGACAACTCTGGGGCCAACGTCCTGACTTTC.